This T cell receptor beta chain was documented in a study of T cell changes during pregnancy in multiple sclerosis. Sequencing was performed with immunoSEQ multiplex PCR; in TCRdb, only in-frame clones are kept and a portion is missing. The repertoire holds around 92,000 clones, with under 95% as singletons. Germline loops: CDR1 SQVTM, CDR2 ANQGSEA. The V gene end was trimmed by 6 bases and the J gene end by 2 bases; junction bases not matched to a gene: 9. The CDR3 runs 14 residues. The chain uses TRBV29-1 and TRBJ2-5, with 7 bases lining up with TRBD2. Specimen: peripheral blood, collected after pregnancy. This sequence was found in a female donor with multiple sclerosis, enrolled in a pregnancy study. As DNA, the CDR3 is TGCAGCGTGCGCTCGGGAGGCGGACAAGAGACCCAGTACTTC. Translated: CSVRSGGGQETQYF.